Shown below are 27 T cell receptor beta chains from a single sample sequenced in a study of blood T cell repertoires in COVID-19. Data came from immunoSEQ multiplex PCR; TCRdb stores just in-frame clones and leaves some out. The top ten clones hold 4.4% of a sample with some 150,000 clones, 70% to 90% of them seen once. Source material: PBMCs or T cells enriched from blood (not recorded which). The receptors stem from a woman aged 45-65 years who had recovered from COVID-19.

J is TRBJ2-3 and V is TRBV5-4; TRBD2 is a possible D gene (6 bases). Trimming removed 4 bases at V and 0 bases at J, with 12 bases between. Per the germline V gene, CDR1 is SGHNT and CDR2 is YYREEE (reference sequence). The CDR3 totals 15 residues. DNA for the CDR3: TGTGCCAGCAGCACCCCCCGGGAGAGCACAGATACGCAGTATTTT. It translates to CASSTPRESTDTQYF.

This clone was observed a few times. The chain recombines TRBV7-2 with TRBJ1-5; D uncertain. Trimming cost V 5 bases and J 11 bases, with 13 bases left between them. Looked up from germline, CDR1 is SGHTA and CDR2 is FQGNSA. The CDR3 totals 12 residues. This chain's CDR3 is CASSDSPATQHF. CDR3 nucleotide sequence: TGTGCCAGCAGCGATTCCCCTGCGACCCAGCATTTT.

The rearrangement joins TRBV7-9 to TRBJ2-5; D is possibly TRBD1 (6 bases). Between the trimmed V and J ends, which lost 4 bases and 2 bases, there was a span of 11 bases. The CDR3 has 14 residues. The germline gives CDR1 SEHNR, CDR2 FQNEAQ (reference sequence). The CDR3 DNA is TGTGCCAGCAGCTCCGACAGGTATCAAGAGACCCAGTACTTC. It is translated as CASSSDRYQETQYF.

This rearrangement joins TRBV19 to TRBJ2-2; 9 positions agree with TRBD2. V shed 5 bases and J 1 base; nucleotides not matched to a gene: 8. Germline values: CDR1 LNHDA, CDR2 SQIVND (reference sequence). CDR3 length: 17 amino acids. Here the CDR3 DNA reads TGTGCCAGTAGTTGGGCTAGCGGGGATAGGAACACCGGGGAGCTGTTTTTT. Amino acid sequence: CASSWASGDRNTGELFF.

The rearrangement links TRBV27 to TRBJ1-4; tentatively, D is TRBD1 (5 bases). Germline values: CDR1 MNHEY, CDR2 SMNVEV (reference sequence). Between the trimmed V and J ends, which lost 6 bases and 0 bases, there was a span of 14 bases. There are 16 residues in the CDR3. This CDR3 reads CASRGRGQTTNEKLFF. In DNA, the CDR3 is TGTGCCAGCAGGGGGAGGGGCCAAACAACTAATGAAAAACTGTTTTTT.

CDR3 nucleotides: TGTGCCAGCTCACCAGGAGGTGGCCCGAGCACAGATACGCAGTATTTT. It specifies CASSPGGGPSTDTQYF. V usage is TRBV18 and J usage is TRBJ2-3, with D perhaps matching TRBD2 (5 bases). From germline, CDR1 is KGHSH and CDR2 LQKENI. Trimming removed 2 bases at V and 0 bases at J, with 12 bases between. The CDR3 length is 16 residues.

As DNA, the CDR3 is TGTGCCAGCAGTTACTCGCGATCCCAGGATTCACCCCTCCACTTT. It yields the protein CASSYSRSQDSPLHF. The chain couples TRBV6-5 to TRBJ1-6, with no clear D. The CDR3 covers 15 residues. From germline, CDR1 is MNHEY and CDR2 SVGAGI. The germline V and J ends were trimmed by 0 bases and 8 bases, with 11 bases remaining between them.

V is TRBV11-2 and J is TRBJ1-1; a possible D gene is TRBD1 (5 bases). CDR1 SGHAT and CDR2 FQNNGV come from the germline V gene. The CDR3 covers 13 residues. Trimming pared 5 bases from V and 9 bases from J, leaving 16 bases between. CDR3 sequence: CASSPQTQGKAFF. CDR3 DNA sequence: TGTGCCAGCAGCCCCCAGACCCAGGGTAAAGCTTTCTTT.

The V call is TRBV5-1, the J call TRBJ1-3, with D unclear. Germline-derived CDR1 and CDR2 are SGHRS and YFSETQ. The CDR3 is 14 amino acids. The ends were cut back, 4 bases at V and 0 bases at J, with 8 bases in the middle. The CDR3 is CASSLADSGNTIYF. The CDR3 DNA is TGCGCCAGCAGCCTAGCGGACTCTGGAAACACCATATATTTT. The full variable domain, in which reference TRBV5-1 and TRBJ1-3 provide the parts outside the CDR3, is KAGVTQTPRYLIKTRGQQVTLSCSPISGHRSVSWYQQTPGQGLQFLFEYFSETQRNKGNFPGRFSGRQFSNSRSEMNVSTLELGDSALYLCASSLADSGNTIYFGEGSWLTVV.

A single count supports this clone. In DNA form, the CDR3 reads TGTGCCAGCAGCTTACGGTTTGTGGATCAGGGCGTGACTGAAGCTTTCTTT. Translated: CASSLRFVDQGVTEAFF. The rearrangement uses TRBV7-6 and TRBJ1-1, with a tentative D call TRBD1 (5 bases). The germline CDR1 and CDR2 sequences are SGHVS and FNYEAQ. V lost 2 bases to trimming and J lost 5 bases, with 21 bases between them. CDR3 length equals 17 residues. Looking up the rest from reference TRBV7-6 and TRBJ1-1 gives the full variable domain: GAGVSQSPRYKVTKRGQDVALRCDPISGHVSLYWYRQALGQGPEFLTYFNYEAQQDKSGLPNDRFSAERPEGSISTLTIQRTEQRDSAMYRCASSLRFVDQGVTEAFFGQGTRLTVV.

This clone came up a few times. V is TRBV7-9 and J is TRBJ1-3; the match to TRBD1 covers 9 bases. The CDR3 runs to 17 residues. Germline V gene sequence: CDR1 SEHNR, CDR2 FQNEAQ (reference sequence). V dropped 0 bases and J dropped 3; count of bases not matched to a gene: 6. CDR3 nucleotides: TGTGCCAGCAGCTTAGCCCCGGGACAGGGAGATGGAAACACCATATATTTT. The encoded protein is CASSLAPGQGDGNTIYF. The variable domain in full, with the rest retrieved from reference TRBV7-9 and TRBJ1-3, is DTGVSQNPRHKITKRGQNVTFRCDPISEHNRLYWYRQTLGQGPEFLTYFQNEAQLEKSRLLSDRFSAERPKGSFSTLEIQRTEQGDSAMYLCASSLAPGQGDGNTIYFGEGSWLTVV.

The V and J genes are TRBV6-4 and TRBJ2-3; 12 positions agree with TRBD2. The CDR3 has 15 amino acids. With 0 bases clipped from V and 5 bases from J, the junction kept 0 bases outside the gene matches. Germline CDR1 reads MRHNA; CDR2 reads SNTAGT. In DNA form, the CDR3 reads TGTGCCAGCAGTGACTCGACTAGCGGGGGAGATACGCAGTATTTT. It is translated as CASSDSTSGGDTQYF.

The chain carries TRBV7-2 and TRBJ1-5; 9 positions match TRBD1. With 3 bases clipped from V and 6 bases from J, the junction kept 6 bases outside the gene matches. Germline CDR1 reads SGHTA; CDR2 reads FQGNSA. The CDR3 contains 15 residues. The CDR3 DNA reads as TGTGCCAGCAGCTTTCCCGGGACAGGGAGTCAGCCCCAGCATTTT. It codes for CASSFPGTGSQPQHF.

CDR3 nucleotides: TGTGCCAGCAGCTTAGCGGCAGGGGTGGCTTTCTTT. It encodes CASSLAAGVAFF. The chain recombines TRBV7-8 with TRBJ1-1, with a weak D call TRBD1 (6 bases). Trimming pared 0 bases from V and 11 bases from J, leaving 10 bases between. This CDR3 region has 12 residues. Germline CDR1 is SGHVS and CDR2 is FQNEAQ.

This clone was found many times. The rearrangement links TRBV11-2 to TRBJ2-7, with D possibly being TRBD2 (5 bases). Looked up from germline, CDR1 is SGHAT and CDR2 is FQNNGV. The CDR3 length is 12 residues. V lost 5 bases to trimming and J lost 8 bases, with 13 bases between them. The DNA of the CDR3 is TGTGCCAGCAGCCCCCCGGCGGGCCAGCAGTACGTC. This codes for CASSPPAGQQYV.

This rearrangement joins TRBV28 to TRBJ1-2; 7 positions match TRBD1. Germline V gene data show CDR1 as MDHEN and CDR2 as SYDVKM. The CDR3 is 16 amino acids. Germline trimming cut 2 bases from V and 5 bases from J; bases unmatched to any gene: 11. The CDR3 is CASSLDRVKMGYGYTF. The CDR3 DNA reads as TGTGCCAGCAGTTTAGACAGGGTGAAAATGGGGTATGGCTACACCTTC.

V and J are TRBV13 and TRBJ2-7, with a possible D match to TRBD1 (6 bases). The CDR3 extends over 16 amino acids. Germline CDR1 reads PRHDT; CDR2 reads FYEKMQ (reference sequence). Trimming stripped 4 bases from V and 0 bases from J, with 16 bases between. CDR3 sequence reads: CASSSAAQGTSYEQYV. The CDR3 nucleotides read TGTGCCAGCAGCTCTGCAGCACAGGGAACCTCCTACGAGCAGTACGTC.

V is TRBV5-5 and J is TRBJ1-2; TRBD1 is a possible D gene (6 bases). Trimming stripped 2 bases from V and 9 bases from J, with 11 bases between. There are 12 residues in the CDR3. Per germline, CDR1 SGHKS and CDR2 YYEKEE (reference sequence). The DNA for the CDR3 is TGTGCCAGCAGCTTATACAGGGTTAGCTACACCTTC. Its protein is CASSLYRVSYTF.

This CDR3 reads CSVGFAGSYYGYTF. The CDR3 bases are TGCAGCGTTGGGTTCGCGGGGTCCTACTATGGCTACACCTTC. This chain joins TRBV29-1 and TRBJ1-2; D is ambiguous. Trimming left V 4 bases short and J 3 bases short, with 15 bases between. The germline CDR1 and CDR2 sequences are SQVTM and ANQGSEA. This CDR3 comprises 14 residues. The complete variable domain, with remaining parts taken from reference TRBV29-1 and TRBJ1-2, reads SAVISQKPSRDICQRGTSLTIQCQVDSQVTMMFWYRQQPGQSLTLIATANQGSEATYESGFVIDKFPISRPNLTFSTLTVSNMSPEDSSIYLCSVGFAGSYYGYTFGSGTRLTVV.

The V gene is TRBV19, the J gene TRBJ2-4, with 7 bases identical to TRBD1. V was pared by 5 bases and J by 15 bases, with 22 bases of the junction left unmatched. The germline gives CDR1 LNHDA, CDR2 SQIVND (reference sequence). This CDR3 has 16 residues. CDR3 sequence reads: CASSPHRQGFPQRPYF. CDR3 nucleotide sequence: TGTGCCAGTAGTCCCCATCGACAGGGCTTCCCCCAAAGGCCGTACTTC.

The chain couples TRBV5-6 to TRBJ2-5, with D uncertain. Trimming cost V 2 bases and J 5 bases, with 4 bases left between them. The length of the CDR3 is 11 residues. The V gene's germline CDR1 is SGHDT and CDR2 YYEEEE. The chain's CDR3 is CASSFQETQYF. The CDR3 DNA reads as TGTGCCAGCAGCTTTCAGGAGACCCAGTACTTC.

The J gene is TRBJ1-2, the V gene TRBV10-3, with TRBD1 matching 8 bases. In germline, CDR1 is ENHRY, CDR2 SYGVKD. V was clipped by 4 bases and J by 5 bases; unmatched bases: 9. This CDR3 region has 15 residues. The CDR3 coding sequence is TGTGCCATCAGTGCCAGACAGGGGCTGGGATATGGCTACACCTTC. This encodes CAISARQGLGYGYTF.

This clone appeared a few times. This chain joins TRBV5-4 and TRBJ2-3, with 8 bases fitting TRBD2. Germline loops: CDR1 SGHNT, CDR2 YYREEE (reference sequence). The CDR3 extends over 15 amino acids. The trim removed 0 bases at V and 1 base at J, leaving 1 base unmatched. The CDR3 DNA is TGTGCCAGCAGCTTGGGCGGGGGGCGCACAGATACGCAGTATTTT. It is translated as CASSLGGGRTDTQYF.

The chain carries TRBV12-5 and TRBJ2-3; 7 positions agree with TRBD2. V lost 4 bases, J lost 4 bases, and 2 bases stayed unmatched. Germline lookup yields CDR1 LGHNT and CDR2 FRNRAP. CDR3 length: 13 amino acids. In nucleotides, the CDR3 is TGTGCTAGTGGTTCCGGGGGGTCAGATACGCAGTATTTT. This gives the protein CASGSGGSDTQYF. Filled out from reference TRBV12-5 and TRBJ2-3, the complete variable domain reads DARVTQTPRHKVTEMGQEVTMRCQPILGHNTVFWYRQTMMQGLELLAYFRNRAPLDDSGMPKDRFSAEMPDATLATLKIQPSEPRDSAVYFCASGSGGSDTQYFGPGTRLTVL.

This chain uses TRBV11-3 with TRBJ2-2; 7 bases match TRBD2. Germline V gene sequence: CDR1 SGHNT, CDR2 YENEEA. V was pared by 5 bases and J by 6 bases, with 9 bases of the junction left unmatched. This CDR3 is 15 amino acids long. CDR3 nucleotide sequence: TGTGCCAGCAGCCTCCGACTAGCAGCCTCCGGGGAGCTGTTTTTT. Encoded protein: CASSLRLAASGELFF.

J is TRBJ1-1 and V is TRBV3-1 (or the pseudogene TRBV3-2), with D uncertain. The CDR3 has 14 residues. Germline V lookup: CDR1 LGHDT, CDR2 YNNKEL (reference sequence). V was pared by 1 base and J by 3 bases, with 9 bases between. The CDR3 bases are TGTGCCAGCAGCCAAGGTTACGGGGACACTGAAGCTTTCTTT. Translating it yields CASSQGYGDTEAFF.

The chain uses TRBV5-1 and TRBJ1-2; a possible D gene is TRBD1 (6 bases). The V and J ends lost 4 bases and 2 bases respectively, with 18 bases between them. CDR3 length equals 16 residues. Per germline, CDR1 SGHRS and CDR2 YFSETQ. The CDR3 sequence is CASSPGPDRPNYGYTF. CDR3 DNA: TGCGCCAGCAGCCCTGGTCCTGACAGGCCCAACTATGGCTACACCTTC. Complete variable domain (other parts from reference TRBV5-1 and TRBJ1-2): KAGVTQTPRYLIKTRGQQVTLSCSPISGHRSVSWYQQTPGQGLQFLFEYFSETQRNKGNFPGRFSGRQFSNSRSEMNVSTLELGDSALYLCASSPGPDRPNYGYTFGSGTRLTVV.